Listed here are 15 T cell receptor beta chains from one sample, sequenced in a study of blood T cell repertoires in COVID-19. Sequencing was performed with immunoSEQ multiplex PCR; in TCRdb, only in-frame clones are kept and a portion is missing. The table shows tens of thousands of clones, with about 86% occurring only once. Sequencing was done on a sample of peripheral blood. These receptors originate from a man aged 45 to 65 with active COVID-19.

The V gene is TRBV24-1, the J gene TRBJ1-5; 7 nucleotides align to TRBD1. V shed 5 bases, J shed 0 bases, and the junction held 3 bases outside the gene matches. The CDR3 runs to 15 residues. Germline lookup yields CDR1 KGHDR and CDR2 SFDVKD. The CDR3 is CATSAGTVSNQPQHF. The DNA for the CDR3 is TGTGCCACCAGTGCCGGGACAGTTAGCAATCAGCCCCAGCATTTT.

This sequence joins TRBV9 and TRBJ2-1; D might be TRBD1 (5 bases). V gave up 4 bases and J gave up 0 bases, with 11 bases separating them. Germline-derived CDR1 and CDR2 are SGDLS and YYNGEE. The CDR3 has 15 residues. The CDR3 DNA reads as TGTGCCAGCAGCCCCAACAGGATCTCCTACAATGAGCAGTTCTTC. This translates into CASSPNRISYNEQFF. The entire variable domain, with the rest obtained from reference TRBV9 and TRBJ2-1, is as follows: DSGVTQTPKHLITATGQRVTLRCSPRSGDLSVYWYQQSLDQGLQFLIQYYNGEERAKGNILERFSAQQFPDLHSELNLSSLELGDSALYFCASSPNRISYNEQFFGPGTRLTVL.

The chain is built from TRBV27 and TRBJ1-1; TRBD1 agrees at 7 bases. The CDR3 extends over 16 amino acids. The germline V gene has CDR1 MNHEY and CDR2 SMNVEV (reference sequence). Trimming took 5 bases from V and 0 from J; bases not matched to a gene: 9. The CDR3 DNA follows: TGTGCCAGCAGTCCTCTAGGGGACAGAATGAACACTGAAGCTTTCTTT. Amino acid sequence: CASSPLGDRMNTEAFF.

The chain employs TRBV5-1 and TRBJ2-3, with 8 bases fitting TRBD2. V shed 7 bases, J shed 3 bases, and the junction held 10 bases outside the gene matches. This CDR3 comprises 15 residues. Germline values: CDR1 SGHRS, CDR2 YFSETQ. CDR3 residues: CASSGGPGQTDTQYF. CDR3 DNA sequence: TGCGCCAGCTCGGGGGGGCCGGGTCAAACAGATACGCAGTATTTT.

CDR3 sequence reads: CASSVQGTYNEQFF. The CDR3 DNA follows: TGCGCCAGCAGTGTACAGGGGACCTACAATGAGCAGTTCTTC. The chain uses TRBV5-1 and TRBJ2-1, with 7 nucleotides matching TRBD1. Germline lookup yields CDR1 SGHRS and CDR2 YFSETQ. J was trimmed by 2 bases and V by 5 bases; bases with no gene match: 4. The CDR3 consists of 14 residues. Filled out from reference TRBV5-1 and TRBJ2-1, the complete variable domain reads KAGVTQTPRYLIKTRGQQVTLSCSPISGHRSVSWYQQTPGQGLQFLFEYFSETQRNKGNFPGRFSGRQFSNSRSEMNVSTLELGDSALYLCASSVQGTYNEQFFGPGTRLTVL.

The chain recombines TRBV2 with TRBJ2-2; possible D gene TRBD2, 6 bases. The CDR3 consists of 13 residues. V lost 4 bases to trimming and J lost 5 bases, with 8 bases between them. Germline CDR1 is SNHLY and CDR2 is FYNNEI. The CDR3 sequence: CASSVEGTGELFF. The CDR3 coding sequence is TGTGCCAGCAGTGTGGAGGGAACCGGGGAGCTGTTTTTT.

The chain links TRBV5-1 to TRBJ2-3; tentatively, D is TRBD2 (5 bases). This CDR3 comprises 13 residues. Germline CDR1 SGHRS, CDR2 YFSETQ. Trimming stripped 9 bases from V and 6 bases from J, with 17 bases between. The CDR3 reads CATTQGGLDTQYF. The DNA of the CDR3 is TGCGCCACCACACAAGGAGGTCTGGATACGCAGTATTTT.

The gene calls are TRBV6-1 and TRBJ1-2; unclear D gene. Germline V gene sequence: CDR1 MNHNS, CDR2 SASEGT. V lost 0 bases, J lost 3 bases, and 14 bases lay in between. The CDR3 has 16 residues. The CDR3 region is CASSEASFTVHYGYTF. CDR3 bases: TGTGCCAGCAGTGAAGCCTCTTTTACGGTTCACTATGGCTACACCTTC.

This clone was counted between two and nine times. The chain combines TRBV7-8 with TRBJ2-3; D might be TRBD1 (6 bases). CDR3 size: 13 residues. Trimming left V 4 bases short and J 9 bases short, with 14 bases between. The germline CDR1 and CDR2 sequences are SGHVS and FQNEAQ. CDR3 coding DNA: TGTGCCAGCAGCTCCACACAAACAGGGACGCAGTATTTT. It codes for CASSSTQTGTQYF.

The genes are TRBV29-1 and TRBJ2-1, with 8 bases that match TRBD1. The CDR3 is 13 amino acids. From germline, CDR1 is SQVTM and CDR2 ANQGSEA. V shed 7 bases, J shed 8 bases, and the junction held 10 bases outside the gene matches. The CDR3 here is CSALQGVGHEQFF. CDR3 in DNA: TGCAGCGCCCTACAGGGGGTGGGCCATGAGCAGTTCTTC.

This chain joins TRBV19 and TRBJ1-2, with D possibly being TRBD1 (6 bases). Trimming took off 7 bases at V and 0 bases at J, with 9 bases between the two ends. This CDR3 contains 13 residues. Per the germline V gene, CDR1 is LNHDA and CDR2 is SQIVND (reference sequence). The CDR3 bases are TGTGCCAGTACCTGGACAGCTAACTATGGCTACACCTTC. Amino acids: CASTWTANYGYTF.

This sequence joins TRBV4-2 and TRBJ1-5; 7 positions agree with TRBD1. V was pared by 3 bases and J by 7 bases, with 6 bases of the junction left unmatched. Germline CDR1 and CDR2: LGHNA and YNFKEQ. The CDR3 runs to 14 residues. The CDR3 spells CASSHTGQAQPQHF. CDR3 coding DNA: TGTGCCAGCAGCCACACAGGACAGGCCCAGCCCCAGCATTTT.

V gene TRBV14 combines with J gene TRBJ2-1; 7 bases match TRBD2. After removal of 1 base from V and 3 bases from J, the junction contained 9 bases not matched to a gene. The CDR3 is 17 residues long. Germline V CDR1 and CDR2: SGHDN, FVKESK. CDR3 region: CASSQGLRERIYNEQFF. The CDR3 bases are TGTGCCAGCAGCCAAGGCTTGCGGGAGCGAATCTACAATGAGCAGTTCTTC.

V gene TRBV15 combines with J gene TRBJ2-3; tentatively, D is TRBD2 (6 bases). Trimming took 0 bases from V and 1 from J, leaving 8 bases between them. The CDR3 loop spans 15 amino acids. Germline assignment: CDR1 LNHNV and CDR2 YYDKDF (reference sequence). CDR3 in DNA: TGTGCCACCAGCAGAGATCGCGGGGGCACAGATACGCAGTATTTT. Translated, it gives CATSRDRGGTDTQYF.

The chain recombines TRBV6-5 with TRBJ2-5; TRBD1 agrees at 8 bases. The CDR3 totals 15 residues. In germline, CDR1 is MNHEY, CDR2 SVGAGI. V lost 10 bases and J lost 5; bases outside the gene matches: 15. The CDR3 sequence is CAITPGQVLRETQYF. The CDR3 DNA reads TGTGCCATCACACCGGGACAGGTCCTCCGGGAGACCCAGTACTTC.